The rows below give T cell receptor beta chains drawn from one sample of a study of T cell responses to AZD1222 COVID-19 vaccine. The repertoire was sequenced with immunoSEQ multiplex PCR; TCRdb's copy has only in-frame clones and lacks some. The sample carries over 120,000 clones, 80% to 95% recorded once. Here the sequenced sample was peripheral blood, taken on day 0 of AZD1222 vaccination. These receptor sequences come from an adult in good health. CDR3s include the opening cysteine and the closing phenylalanine or tryptophan. A D gene is named only where the DNA matches it firmly. A row's size may be missing; if present it is once, few, many or a size class.

TRBV10-3,TRBJ1-1,NA,TRBD1,CAIRVQGASNTEAFF,TGTGCCATCAGGGTACAGGGGGCCTCGAACACTGAAGCTTTCTTT
TRBV11-3,TRBJ1-2,once,NA,CASSLGSRGYTF,TGTGCCAGCAGCTTAGGCAGTCGCGGCTACACCTTC
TRBV20-1,TRBJ1-3,NA,NA,CSASLDSGNTIYF,TGCAGTGCTAGTTTGGACAGCGGAAACACCATATATTTT
TRBV7-9,TRBJ2-1,once,NA,CASSLTGIYNEQFF,TGTGCCAGCAGCTTAACAGGGATCTACAATGAGCAGTTCTTC
TRBV29-1,TRBJ2-1,once,NA,CSVEPGLRKSSYNEQFF,TGCAGCGTAGAACCGGGACTCCGCAAAAGCTCCTACAATGAGCAGTTCTTC
TRBV20-1,TRBJ1-2,NA,NA,CSASEQFRGLRGYTF,TGCAGTGCTAGTGAACAGTTTAGGGGTTTGCGGGGCTACACCTTC
TRBV9,TRBJ1-4,NA,NA,CASSVGVSFATNEKLFF,TGTGCCAGCAGCGTAGGAGTTAGCTTTGCAACTAATGAAAAACTGTTTTTT
TRBV7-2,TRBJ2-2,NA,TRBD2,CASGGLSGRGELFF,TGTGCCAGCGGGGGACTATCCGGACGCGGGGAGCTGTTTTTT
TRBV7-8,TRBJ2-7,NA,TRBD2,CASSLGVAGAPLPYEQYF,TGTGCCAGCAGCTTAGGAGTAGCGGGAGCCCCTCTTCCCTACGAGCAGTACTTC
TRBV2,TRBJ1-2,NA,NA,CARSGLGGGYGYTF,TGTGCCAGATCAGGTTTGGGGGGCGGCTATGGCTACACCTTC
TRBV6-2/TRBV6-3,TRBJ1-1,NA,NA,CASSYYRSRLTRTEAFF,TGTGCCAGCAGTTACTATCGTTCGCGACTAACCAGAACTGAAGCTTTCTTT
TRBV2,TRBJ1-3,NA,NA,CASSEASFGNTIYF,TGTGCCAGCAGCGAGGCCTCCTTTGGAAACACCATATATTTT
TRBV5-4,TRBJ2-3,NA,NA,CASSFPSGRTDTQYF,TGTGCCAGCAGCTTCCCCAGCGGCAGAACGGATACGCAGTATTTT
TRBV5-5,TRBJ2-1,NA,TRBD2,CASSPIIAGGEFF,TGTGCCAGCAGCCCCATTATAGCGGGAGGGGAGTTCTTC
TRBV28,TRBJ2-7,NA,TRBD1,CASSLAPGTGIREQYF,TGTGCCAGCAGTTTAGCTCCCGGGACAGGGATTCGCGAGCAGTACTTC
TRBV7-9,TRBJ2-7,NA,TRBD1,CASSLGSGQGAQYF,TGTGCCAGCAGCTTAGGTAGCGGACAGGGCGCGCAGTACTTC
TRBV12-3/TRBV12-4,TRBJ2-7,NA,NA,CASSHSYEQYF,TGTGCCAGCAGTCACTCCTACGAGCAGTACTTC
TRBV27,TRBJ1-2,NA,NA,CASKNHGAYGYTF,TGTGCCAGCAAAAACCACGGGGCCTATGGCTACACCTTC
TRBV7-2,TRBJ1-1,NA,NA,CASTKREGSTEAFF,TGTGCCAGCACCAAACGGGAGGGATCCACTGAAGCTTTCTTT
TRBV24-1,TRBJ2-7,NA,TRBD1,CATSDVGQGGYEQYF,TGTGCCACCAGTGATGTGGGACAGGGGGGATACGAGCAGTACTTC
TRBV19,TRBJ1-4,NA,NA,CASSIPQADRREKLFF,TGTGCCAGTAGTATACCTCAGGCAGACCGGCGCGAAAAACTGTTTTTT
TRBV5-1,TRBJ1-3,NA,NA,CASSPGIGHSGNTIYF,TGCGCCAGCTCTCCTGGGATTGGGCACTCTGGAAACACCATATATTTT
TRBV6-5,TRBJ2-2,NA,NA,CASRASGELFF,TGTGCCAGCCGAGCATCCGGGGAGCTGTTTTTT
TRBV28,TRBJ2-7,NA,NA,CASRGGLKGSF,TGTGCCAGCAGAGGTGGTCTCAAGGGGAGTTTC
TRBV5-4,TRBJ2-1,once,NA,CASSPGSFGNEQFF,TGTGCCAGCAGTCCCGGGTCCTTCGGGAATGAGCAGTTCTTC
TRBV27,TRBJ1-5,NA,TRBD1,CASGTGDNQPQHF,TGTGCTTCCGGGACAGGGGACAATCAGCCCCAGCATTTT
TRBV19,TRBJ1-5,NA,TRBD1,CASRGGGATVSNQPQHF,TGTGCCAGTAGGGGAGGGGGCGCGACGGTTAGCAATCAGCCCCAGCATTTT
TRBV20-1,TRBJ2-2,NA,NA,CSARDTGELFF,TGCAGTGCCCGAGACACCGGGGAGCTGTTTTTT
TRBV5-1,TRBJ2-1,NA,NA,CASSLAGQNEQFF,TGCGCCAGCAGCTTGGCCGGACAGAATGAGCAGTTCTTC
TRBV6-5,TRBJ2-2,NA,TRBD1,CASSFRQGGSGELFF,TGTGCCAGCAGTTTCCGACAGGGGGGCTCCGGGGAGCTGTTTTTT
TRBV11-3,TRBJ2-5,NA,TRBD2,CASSPGLAGKETQYF,TGTGCCAGCAGCCCGGGACTAGCGGGGAAAGAGACCCAGTACTTC
TRBV14,TRBJ1-2,NA,NA,CASSQDLRDGYTF,TGTGCCAGCAGCCAAGATCTTAGGGATGGCTACACCTTC
TRBV5-1,TRBJ2-1,NA,NA,CASSLLRSSYNEQFF,TGCGCCAGCAGCTTGCTCAGGAGCTCCTACAATGAGCAGTTCTTC
TRBV21-1,TRBJ1-6,NA,NA,CASNYAGGAGSPLHF,TGTGCCAGCAATTATGCAGGGGGCGCAGGTTCACCCCTCCACTTT
TRBV18,TRBJ1-3,once,NA,CASLPRNRVAGNTIYF,TGTGCCAGCCTACCGAGGAATCGGGTCGCAGGAAACACCATATATTTT
TRBV7-8,TRBJ2-4,NA,NA,CASSLVRGTVAKNIQYF,TGTGCCAGCAGCTTAGTAAGGGGGACGGTAGCCAAAAACATTCAGTACTTC
TRBV27,TRBJ1-1,NA,NA,CASSLSGTVRTEAFF,TGTGCCAGCAGTTTATCGGGAACTGTGAGGACTGAAGCTTTCTTT
TRBV25-1,TRBJ1-1,once,NA,CASRLTGPRHTEAFF,TGTGCCAGCAGACTCACCGGGCCCCGTCACACTGAAGCTTTCTTT
TRBV5-8,TRBJ1-1,once,NA,CASSQLGIGGTEAFF,TGTGCCAGCAGCCAGCTGGGGATAGGTGGGACTGAAGCTTTCTTT
TRBV11-2,TRBJ1-1,NA,NA,CASSFGLGVGGTEAFF,TGTGCCAGCAGCTTTGGTCTTGGCGTAGGGGGCACTGAAGCTTTCTTT
TRBV6-5,TRBJ2-5,NA,NA,CASIQGLQETQYF,TGTGCCAGCATACAGGGTTTGCAAGAGACCCAGTACTTC
TRBV12-5,TRBJ2-5,NA,TRBD1,CASGPGQGGETQYF,TGTGCTAGTGGTCCCGGACAGGGCGGCGAGACCCAGTACTTC
TRBV7-2,TRBJ1-2,once,NA,CASSLSGTDRSYGYTF,TGTGCCAGCAGCTTAAGTGGGACGGACCGCAGCTATGGCTACACCTTC
TRBV3-1/TRBV3-2,TRBJ2-7,NA,NA,CASSYNAGSYEQYF,TGTGCCAGCAGCTATAACGCGGGCAGCTACGAGCAGTACTTC
TRBV6-5,TRBJ2-2,NA,TRBD1,CASPDRATTGELFF,TGTGCCAGCCCGGACAGGGCGACAACCGGGGAGCTGTTTTTT
TRBV28,TRBJ1-1,NA,NA,CASKILNTEAFF,TGTGCCAGCAAAATCCTGAACACTGAAGCTTTCTTT
TRBV6-5,TRBJ2-5,NA,NA,CASRVQETQYF,TGTGCCAGCCGGGTTCAAGAGACCCAGTACTTC
TRBV7-9,TRBJ2-7,NA,NA,CASSLEGGHYEQYF,TGTGCCAGCAGCTTAGAAGGCGGCCACTACGAGCAGTACTTC
TRBV21-1,TRBJ1-1,NA,NA,CASSKGYRGPMNTEAFF,TGTGCCAGCAGCAAAGGTTACAGGGGCCCCATGAACACTGAAGCTTTCTTT
TRBV6-5,TRBJ2-2,NA,TRBD2,CASSYGRAPTGELFF,TGTGCCAGCAGTTACGGGAGGGCCCCCACCGGGGAGCTGTTTTTT
TRBV6-4,TRBJ2-1,NA,NA,CASSDYWYNEQFF,TGTGCCAGCAGTGACTACTGGTACAATGAGCAGTTCTTC
TRBV12-3/TRBV12-4,TRBJ1-2,NA,NA,CASRQAGGYTF,TGTGCCAGCCGACAGGCGGGCGGCTACACCTTC
TRBV29-1,TRBJ2-3,once,NA,CSVDDPRSRTDTQYF,TGCAGCGTTGATGACCCTCGCAGTCGAACAGATACGCAGTATTTT
TRBV24-1,TRBJ2-3,NA,NA,CATSGGTTQYF,TGTGCCACCAGTGGTGGGACTACGCAGTATTTT
TRBV23-1,TRBJ2-7,NA,NA,CASSQSTRQALELYEQYF,TGCGCCAGCAGTCAATCAACTCGGCAGGCCCTAGAACTCTACGAGCAGTACTTC
TRBV28,TRBJ1-5,NA,NA,CASSLYANQPQHF,TGTGCCAGCAGTTTGTACGCTAATCAGCCCCAGCATTTT
TRBV28,TRBJ2-3,NA,NA,CASSPLGRGLSTDTQYF,TGTGCCAGCAGTCCTCTGGGCCGGGGCCTCTCCACAGATACGCAGTATTTT